Listed here are 2 T cell receptor beta chains from one sample, sequenced in a study of T-cell memory formation after mild COVID-19. Each CDR3 protein is one row after TCRdb ran MiXCR on the 5' RACE reads. Seen here are 450,000 to 700,000 distinct CDR3 sequences, about a sixth observed once, and the top ten hold more than 10%. Sequenced input: PBMCs or a T cell subset sorted from them (not recorded which). The origin of the receptors is an adult woman who had mild COVID-19 (a few samples of this study predate the infection). Cell type and time point are not known.

The rearrangement uses TRBV6-5 and TRBJ2-6; 8 positions agree with TRBD1. CDR3 length equals 17 residues. J was trimmed by 0 bases and V by 6 bases; bases with no gene match: 7. Germline assignment: CDR1 MNHEY and CDR2 SVGAGI. The CDR3 region has the DNA TGTGCCAGCAGGAAGACAGGGGCCCACTCTGGGGCCAACGTCCTGACTTTC. Its protein product is CASRKTGAHSGANVLTF.

This clonotype was seen more than once but under ten times. The CDR3 is CSARPTGGDGYTF. CDR3 DNA: TGCAGTGCTAGGCCCACAGGGGGCGATGGCTACACCTTC. The chain uses TRBV20-1 and TRBJ1-2; 9 bases agree with TRBD1. Unmatched junction bases numbered 5, after V lost 3 bases and J lost 6 bases. The germline V gene encodes CDR1 DFQATT and CDR2 SNEGSKA (reference sequence). The CDR3 covers 13 residues.